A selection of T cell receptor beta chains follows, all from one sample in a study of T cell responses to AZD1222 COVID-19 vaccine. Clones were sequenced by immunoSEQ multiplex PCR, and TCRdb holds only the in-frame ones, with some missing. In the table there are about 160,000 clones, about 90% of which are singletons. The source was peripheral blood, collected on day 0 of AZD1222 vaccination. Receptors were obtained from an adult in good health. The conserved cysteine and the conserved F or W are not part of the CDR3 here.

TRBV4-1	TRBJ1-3	ASSQDKEGDTIY
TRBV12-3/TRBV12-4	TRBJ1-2	ASSLGLDGYT
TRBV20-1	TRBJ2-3	SASSNWGPDTQY
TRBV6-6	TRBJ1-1	ASSYSMVQVNTEAF
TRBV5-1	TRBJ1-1	ASSLDRDHDEAF
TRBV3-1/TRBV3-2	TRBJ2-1	ASSQGVQDKYNEQF
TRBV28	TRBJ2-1	ASRPDRDIYNEQF
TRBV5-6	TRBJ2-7	ASSLAGAGREQY
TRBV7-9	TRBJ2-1	ASSFLEGRDEQF
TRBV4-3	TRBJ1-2	ASSQDWAGVNYGYT
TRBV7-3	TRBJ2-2	ASSSQGALNTGELF
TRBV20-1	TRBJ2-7	SARRNEQY
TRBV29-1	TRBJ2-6	SVDGGSGANVLT
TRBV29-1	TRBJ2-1	SILRTSSPNEQF
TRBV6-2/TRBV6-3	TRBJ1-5	ASSKDRTANQPQH
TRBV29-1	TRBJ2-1	SLSGTTSYNEQF
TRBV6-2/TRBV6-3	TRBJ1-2	ASSYSSERVDPGSMGYGYT
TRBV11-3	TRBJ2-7	ASSLLPQRESHLEQY
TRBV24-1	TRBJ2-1	ATSDLHKTSGSSYNEQF
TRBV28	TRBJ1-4	ASFPGPPRNEKLF
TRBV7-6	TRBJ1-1	ASSSGQGLNTEAF
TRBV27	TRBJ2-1	ASSFTQGSYNEQF
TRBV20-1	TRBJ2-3	SASVRGGADTQY
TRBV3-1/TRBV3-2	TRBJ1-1	ASSQEMGQINTEAF
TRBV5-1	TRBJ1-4	ASSLRGLNEKLF
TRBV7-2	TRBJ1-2	ASSLWTGGYGYT
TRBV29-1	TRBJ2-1	SVEGMETEQF
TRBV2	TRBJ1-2	ASSSSGTGNYGYT
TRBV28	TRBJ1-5	ASSPQQDNQPQH
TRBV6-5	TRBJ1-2	ASSRDGYT
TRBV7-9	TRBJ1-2	ASSQNVQGSGYT
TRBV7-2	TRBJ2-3	ASSSTNTDTQY
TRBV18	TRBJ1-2	ASSQKTGQGPT
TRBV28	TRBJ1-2	ASTLGGEYGYT
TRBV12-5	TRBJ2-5	ASGLDRAETQY
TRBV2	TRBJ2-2	ASSGLVAGELF
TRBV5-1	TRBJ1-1	ASSLGRGNTEAF
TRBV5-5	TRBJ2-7	ASSLERTGGPTEQY
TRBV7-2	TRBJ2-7	ASSSHRGYYEQY
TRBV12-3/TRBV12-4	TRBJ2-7	ASRQEYYEQY
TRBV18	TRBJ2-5	ASSPPGQQETQY
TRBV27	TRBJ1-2	ASSLAIGYGYT
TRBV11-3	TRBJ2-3	ASSSRQGPSTDTQY
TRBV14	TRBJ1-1	ASSQAPRRGDTEAF
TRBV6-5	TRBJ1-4	ASSPDPGKLF
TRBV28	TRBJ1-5	ASIQGGRNQPQH
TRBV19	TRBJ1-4	ASSRGLRDGPWESEKLF
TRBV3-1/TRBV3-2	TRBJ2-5	ASSQGSGGATQY
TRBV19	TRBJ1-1	ASSISTGWGNTEAF
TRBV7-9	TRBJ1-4	ASSLGARGLTNEKLF
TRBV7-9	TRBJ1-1	ASSQEVGGGTEAF
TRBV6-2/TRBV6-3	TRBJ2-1	ASSYSLLSNEQF
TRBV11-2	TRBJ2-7	ASSLGSGGEQY
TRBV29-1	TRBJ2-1	SAHLDFLLRASLNEQF
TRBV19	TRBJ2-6	ASSRQGGLGANVLT
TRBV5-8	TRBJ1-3	AARRGRSGNTIY
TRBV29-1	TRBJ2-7	SVPGQGSPYEQY